These 8 T cell receptor beta chains were sequenced from one sample in a study of blood T cells in healthy people across ages. Sample-barcoded 5' priming and a J-beta primer mix drove a second PCR of about 7 to 11 cycles. TCRdb reprocessed the 5' RACE reads via MiXCR and lists one record per CDR3 protein. The top ten clones hold approximately 4% of a sample with about 800,000 distinct CDR3 sequences, approximately 25% of them seen once. In addition, the sample was reused for a study of T cells of mothers and their children.

The material sequenced was blood. The source is a boy between 10 and 17 years old in good health.

Here the CDR3 reads CASSPTKDGELFF. In DNA, the CDR3 is TGTGCCAGCAGCCCCACGAAGGACGGGGAGCTGTTTTTT. The V gene is TRBV7-9, the J gene TRBJ2-2; D is unclear. The germline V and J ends were trimmed by 5 bases and 7 bases, with 11 bases remaining between them. There are 13 residues in the CDR3. Germline V gene sequence: CDR1 SEHNR, CDR2 FQNEAQ (reference sequence).

The chain is built from TRBV3-1 and TRBJ2-7, with 8 bases lining up with TRBD1. Germline V gene lookup returns CDR1 LGHDT and CDR2 YNNKEL (reference sequence). This CDR3 contains 14 residues. V gave up 5 bases and J gave up 0 bases; unmatched junction bases: 3. CDR3: CASSDRGSSYEQYF. CDR3 DNA sequence: TGTGCCAGCAGCGACAGGGGCAGCTCCTACGAGCAGTACTTC.

The rearrangement joins TRBV28 to TRBJ2-5; D remains unclear. Germline V gene data show CDR1 as MDHEN and CDR2 as SYDVKM. This CDR3 spans 12 amino acids. V was shortened by 6 bases and J by 11 bases, with 16 bases between the two germline ends. The CDR3 DNA reads as TGTGCCAGCAGCCCGGAATCCCTGGAGCAGTACTTC. It yields the protein CASSPESLEQYF.

The CDR3, as DNA: TGTGCCAGCAGCCATGGGCCCCTAGGGGGCTACGAGCAGTACTTC. It encodes CASSHGPLGGYEQYF. This rearrangement joins TRBV4-2 to TRBJ2-5; tentative D call: TRBD1 (6 bases). The J call may not be correct, given that the DNA end is closer to TRBJ2-7. This CDR3 contains 15 residues. In germline, CDR1 is LGHNA, CDR2 YNFKEQ.

This chain uses TRBV10-2 with TRBJ1-4; the match to TRBD1 covers 10 bases. V shed 7 bases, J shed 9 bases, and the junction held 5 bases outside the gene matches. This CDR3 is built from 13 residues. Germline V gene sequence: CDR1 WSHSY, CDR2 SAAADI. CDR3 sequence (DNA): TGCGCCAGCACTGACAGGGGGCGACAAAAACTGTTTTTT. The encoded protein is CASTDRGRQKLFF.

The genes are TRBV4-3 and TRBJ2-7; D ambiguous. In germline, CDR1 is LGHNA, CDR2 YSLEER. There are 15 residues in the CDR3. V lost 2 bases, J lost 9 bases, and 20 bases lay in between. The CDR3 DNA follows: TGCGCCAGCAGCCAATCAAGAGGCTCCCCAGGTGGGCAGTACTTC. Translation: CASSQSRGSPGGQYF.

This rearrangement joins TRBV12-3 or TRBV12-4 to TRBJ2-5, with D perhaps given as TRBD1 or TRBD2 (5 bases each). The length of the CDR3 is 14 residues. Trimming stripped 2 bases from V and 7 bases from J, with 14 bases between. The CDR3 loop is CASSLSGGAGTQYF. The CDR3 nucleotides are TGTGCCAGCAGTTTATCGGGTGGGGCGGGGACCCAGTACTTC.

This clonotype occurred a few times. The rearrangement joins TRBV7-2 to TRBJ2-2; D is unclear. V was clipped by 4 bases and J by 4 bases, with 19 bases between them. CDR3 size: 17 residues. Germline values: CDR1 SGHTA, CDR2 FQGNSA. The CDR3 here is CASSSRSQGLGTGELFF. Here the CDR3 DNA reads TGTGCCAGCAGCTCCAGATCGCAAGGGTTAGGCACCGGGGAGCTGTTTTTT.